This T cell receptor beta chain was recovered during a study of T cell responses to AZD1222 COVID-19 vaccine. Regarding the study as a whole: Only a handful of AZD1222 recipients tested seropositive at baseline. Of spike-specific TCRs, nearly half reportedly target regions left unmutated in variants. The donor group comprised mostly white British people and more females; the analysis possibly underestimated clonal diversity.

The length of the CDR3 is 17 residues. Germline CDR1 reads MRHNA; CDR2 reads SNTAGT. V gave up 4 bases and J gave up 1 base; unmatched junction bases: 7. TCRdb's table, derived via immunoSEQ multiplex PCR, lists solely in-frame clones and lacks some. This repertoire shows 180,000 or so clones, about 90% found once; its top ten account for 1% to 1.5%. Analyses pooled second doses at about 4 or about 12 weeks. Details on this clone: As yet, its antigen is unknown.

This chain connects TRBV6-4 to TRBJ2-2, with 9 bases fitting TRBD2. Source: peripheral blood, taken 28 days after the second AZD1222 dose. The sequence was obtained from an adult who received the AZD1222 COVID-19 vaccine. DNA of the CDR3: TGTGCCAGCAGTGCCAAGACTAGCGGAGTGAACACCGGGGAGCTGTTTTTT. Encoded protein: CASSAKTSGVNTGELFF.